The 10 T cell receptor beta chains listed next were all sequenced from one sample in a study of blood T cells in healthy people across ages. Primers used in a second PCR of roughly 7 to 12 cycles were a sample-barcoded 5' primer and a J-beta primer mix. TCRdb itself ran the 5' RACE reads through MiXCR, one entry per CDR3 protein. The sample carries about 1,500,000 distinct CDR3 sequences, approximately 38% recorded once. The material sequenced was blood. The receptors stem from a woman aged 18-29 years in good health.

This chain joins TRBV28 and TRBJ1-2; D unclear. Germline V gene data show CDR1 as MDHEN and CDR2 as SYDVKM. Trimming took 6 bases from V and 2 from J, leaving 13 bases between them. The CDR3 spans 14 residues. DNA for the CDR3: TGTGCCAGCAGCCCCCCAAGTCCGAACTATGGCTACACCTTC. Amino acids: CASSPPSPNYGYTF.

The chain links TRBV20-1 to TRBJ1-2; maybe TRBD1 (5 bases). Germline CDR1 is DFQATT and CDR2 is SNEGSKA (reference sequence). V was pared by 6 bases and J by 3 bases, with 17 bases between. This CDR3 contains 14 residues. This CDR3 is CSAAQWGVDYGYTF. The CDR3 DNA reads TGCAGTGCAGCCCAATGGGGGGTCGACTATGGCTACACCTTC.

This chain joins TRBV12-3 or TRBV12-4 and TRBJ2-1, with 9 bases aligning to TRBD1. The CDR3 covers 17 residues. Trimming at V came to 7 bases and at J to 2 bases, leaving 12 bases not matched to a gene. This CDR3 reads CASTPMGQGPPYNEQFF. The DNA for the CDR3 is TGTGCCAGCACCCCAATGGGACAGGGCCCTCCCTACAATGAGCAGTTCTTC.

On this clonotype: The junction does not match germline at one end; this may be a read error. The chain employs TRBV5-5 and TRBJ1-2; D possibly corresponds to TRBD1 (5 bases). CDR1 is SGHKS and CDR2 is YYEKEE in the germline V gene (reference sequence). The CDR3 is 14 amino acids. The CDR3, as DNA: TGTGCCAGCAGCTTGGTACAGGTAGGAGGTGGCTACACCTTT. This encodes CASSLVQVGGGYTF.

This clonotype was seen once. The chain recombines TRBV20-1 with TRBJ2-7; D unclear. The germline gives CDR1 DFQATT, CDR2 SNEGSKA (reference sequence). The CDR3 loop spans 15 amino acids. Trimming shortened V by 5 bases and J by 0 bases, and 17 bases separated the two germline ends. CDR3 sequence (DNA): TGCAGTGCTCACCTCTGGCAGGCGAGCTCCTACGAGCAGTACTTC. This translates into CSAHLWQASSYEQYF.

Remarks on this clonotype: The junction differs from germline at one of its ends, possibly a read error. CDR3 residues: CASSPRGRSSYNERFF. Written as DNA, the CDR3 is TGTGCCAGCAGTCCTCGAGGAAGAAGCTCCTACAATGAGCGGTTCTTC. The V and J genes are TRBV6-6 and TRBJ2-1; D uncertain. The CDR3 length is 16 residues. CDR1 and CDR2 (germline): MNHNY, SVGAGI (reference sequence).

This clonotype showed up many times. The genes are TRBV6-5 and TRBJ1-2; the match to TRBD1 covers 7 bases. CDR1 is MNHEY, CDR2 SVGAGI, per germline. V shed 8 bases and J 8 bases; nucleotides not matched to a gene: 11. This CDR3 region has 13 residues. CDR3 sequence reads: CASRSNQGGGYTF. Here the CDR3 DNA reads TGTGCCAGCCGGAGTAACCAGGGGGGCGGCTACACCTTC.

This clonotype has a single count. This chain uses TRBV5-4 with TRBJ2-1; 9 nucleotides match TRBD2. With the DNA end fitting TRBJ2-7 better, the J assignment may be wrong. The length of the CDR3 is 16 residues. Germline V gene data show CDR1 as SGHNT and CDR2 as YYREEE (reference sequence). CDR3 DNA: TGTGCCAGCAGCCTCCGCGGACTAGCGCAAACCTACGAGCAGTACTTC. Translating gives CASSLRGLAQTYEQYF.

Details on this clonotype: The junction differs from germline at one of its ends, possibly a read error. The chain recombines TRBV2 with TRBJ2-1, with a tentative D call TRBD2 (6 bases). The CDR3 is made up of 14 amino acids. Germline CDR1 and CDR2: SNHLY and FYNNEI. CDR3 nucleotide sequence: TGTGCCAGCAGGGCGGGATGGGCCTACAATGAGCGGTTCTTC. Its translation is CASRAGWAYNERFF.

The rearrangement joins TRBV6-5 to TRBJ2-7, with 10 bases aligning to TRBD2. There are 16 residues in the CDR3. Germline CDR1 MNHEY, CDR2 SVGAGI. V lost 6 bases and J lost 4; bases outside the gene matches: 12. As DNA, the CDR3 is TGTGCCAGCAGCCCAGGACTAGCGGAGCTTTTTTACGAGCAGTACTTC. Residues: CASSPGLAELFYEQYF.